Detailed here is one T cell receptor (beta chain). The germline V gene encodes CDR1 SQVTM and CDR2 ANQGSEA. The V segment lost 3 bases and the J segment 3 bases; nucleotides outside the gene matches: 6. The CDR3 runs to 16 residues. This sample is part of a study of cytomegalovirus exposure and HLA in healthy donors. Both 60 Vbeta primers and 13 Jbeta primers went into the PCR. Sequencing used immunoSEQ multiplex PCR; TCRdb keeps in-frame clones, though not all of them. The table includes 55,000 to 80,000 clones, roughly four fifths detected once. The chain couples TRBV29-1 to TRBJ2-5; 14 bases line up with TRBD2. The clonotype was recovered from a woman aged 25 to 39 in good health and CMV-seropositive. Sequencing was carried out using PBMCs. This CDR3 is CSVEGLAGVKEETQYF. In nucleotides, the CDR3 is TGCAGCGTTGAGGGACTAGCGGGAGTTAAGGAAGAGACCCAGTACTTC.